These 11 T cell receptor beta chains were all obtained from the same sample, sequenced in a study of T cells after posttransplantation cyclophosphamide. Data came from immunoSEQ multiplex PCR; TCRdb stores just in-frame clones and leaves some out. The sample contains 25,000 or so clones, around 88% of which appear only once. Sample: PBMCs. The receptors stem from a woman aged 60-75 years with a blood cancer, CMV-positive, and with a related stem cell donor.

CDR3 coding DNA: TGTGCCATCAGGGACGGACAGGGTTACACCGGGGAGCTGTTTTTT. Translation: CAIRDGQGYTGELFF. V and J are TRBV10-3 and TRBJ2-2; 8 bases map to TRBD1. This CDR3 spans 15 amino acids. The germline V gene has CDR1 ENHRY and CDR2 SYGVKD. After removal of 6 bases from V and 3 bases from J, the junction contained 6 bases not matched to a gene.

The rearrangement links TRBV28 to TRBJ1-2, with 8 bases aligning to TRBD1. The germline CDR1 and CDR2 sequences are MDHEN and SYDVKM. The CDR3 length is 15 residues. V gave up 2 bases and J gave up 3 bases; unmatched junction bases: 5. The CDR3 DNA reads TGTGCCAGCAGTTTACAGGGGGCCGGAGACTATGGCTACACCTTC. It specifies CASSLQGAGDYGYTF.

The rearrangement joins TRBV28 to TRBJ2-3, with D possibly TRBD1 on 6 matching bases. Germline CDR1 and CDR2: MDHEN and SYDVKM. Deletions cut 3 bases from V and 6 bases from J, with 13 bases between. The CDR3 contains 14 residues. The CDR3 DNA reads TGTGCCAGCAGTTTGCCAGGGGATATTGATACGCAGTATTTT. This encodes CASSLPGDIDTQYF.

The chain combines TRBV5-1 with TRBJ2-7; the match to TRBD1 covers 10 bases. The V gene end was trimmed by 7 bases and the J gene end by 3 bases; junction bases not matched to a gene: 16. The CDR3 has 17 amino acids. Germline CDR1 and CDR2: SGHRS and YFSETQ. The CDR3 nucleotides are TGCGCCAGCGCTAAACCCAATGACAGGGGGCAAATCTACGAGCAGTACTTC. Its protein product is CASAKPNDRGQIYEQYF.

The DNA of the CDR3 is TGCGCCAGCAACACGAACACTGAAGCTTTCTTT. This translates into CASNTNTEAFF. This rearrangement joins TRBV5-1 to TRBJ1-1; D unclear. CDR1 SGHRS and CDR2 YFSETQ come from the germline V gene. The germline V and J ends were trimmed by 6 bases and 1 base, with 4 bases remaining between them. The CDR3 totals 11 residues.

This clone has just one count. The chain's CDR3 is CATSRGLAGIGETQYF. Here the CDR3 DNA reads TGTGCCACCAGCAGGGGACTAGCGGGGATTGGAGAGACCCAGTACTTC. The genes are TRBV15 and TRBJ2-5; TRBD2 agrees at 13 bases. CDR1 LNHNV and CDR2 YYDKDF come from the germline V gene (reference sequence). The CDR3 has 16 amino acids. V lost 3 bases to trimming and J lost 4 bases; unmatched junction nucleotides: 5.

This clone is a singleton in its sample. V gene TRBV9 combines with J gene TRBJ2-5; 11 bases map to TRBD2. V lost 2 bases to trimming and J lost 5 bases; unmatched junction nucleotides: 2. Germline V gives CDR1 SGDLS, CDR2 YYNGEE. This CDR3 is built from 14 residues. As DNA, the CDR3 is TGTGCCAGCAGCGTGGGGACTAGCGGTGAGACCCAGTACTTC. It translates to CASSVGTSGETQYF.

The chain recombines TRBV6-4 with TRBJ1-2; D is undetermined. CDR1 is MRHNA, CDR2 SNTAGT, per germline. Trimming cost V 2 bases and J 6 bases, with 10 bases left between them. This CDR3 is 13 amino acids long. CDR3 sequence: CASSDEPADGYTF. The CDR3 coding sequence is TGTGCCAGCAGTGACGAGCCTGCCGATGGCTACACCTTC.

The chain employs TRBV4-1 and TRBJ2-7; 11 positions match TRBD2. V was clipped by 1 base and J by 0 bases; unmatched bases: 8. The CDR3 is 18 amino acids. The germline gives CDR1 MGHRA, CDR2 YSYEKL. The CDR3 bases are TGCGCCAGCAGCCAAGTAATCGGACTAGCGGGTTTCTCCTACGAGCAGTACTTC. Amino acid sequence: CASSQVIGLAGFSYEQYF.

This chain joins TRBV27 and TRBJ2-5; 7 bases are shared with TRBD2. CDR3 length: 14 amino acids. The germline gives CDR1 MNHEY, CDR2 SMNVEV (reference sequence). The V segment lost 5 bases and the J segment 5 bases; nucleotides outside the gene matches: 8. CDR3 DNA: TGTGCCAGCAGTACCGGGACTAAGGGGGAGACCCAGTACTTC. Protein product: CASSTGTKGETQYF.

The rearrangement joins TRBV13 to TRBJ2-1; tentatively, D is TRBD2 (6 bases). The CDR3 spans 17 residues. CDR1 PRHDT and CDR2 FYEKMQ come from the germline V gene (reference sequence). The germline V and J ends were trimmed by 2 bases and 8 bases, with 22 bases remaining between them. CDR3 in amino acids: CASSLWASVQGMDEQFF. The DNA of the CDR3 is TGTGCCAGCAGCTTATGGGCTAGCGTACAAGGGATGGATGAGCAGTTCTTC.